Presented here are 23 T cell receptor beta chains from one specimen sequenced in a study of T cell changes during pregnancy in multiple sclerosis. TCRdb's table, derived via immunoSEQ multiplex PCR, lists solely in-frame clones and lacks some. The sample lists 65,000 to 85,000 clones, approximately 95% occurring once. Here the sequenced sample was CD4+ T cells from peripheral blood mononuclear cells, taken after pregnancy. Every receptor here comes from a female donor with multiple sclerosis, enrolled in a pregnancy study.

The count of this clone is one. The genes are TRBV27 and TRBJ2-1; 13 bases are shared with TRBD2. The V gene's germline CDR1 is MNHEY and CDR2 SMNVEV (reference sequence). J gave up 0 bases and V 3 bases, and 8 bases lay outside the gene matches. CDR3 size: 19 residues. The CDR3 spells CASSFTGLAGRGSYNEQFF. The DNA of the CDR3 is TGTGCCAGCAGTTTTACGGGACTAGCGGGGAGGGGCTCCTACAATGAGCAGTTCTTC.

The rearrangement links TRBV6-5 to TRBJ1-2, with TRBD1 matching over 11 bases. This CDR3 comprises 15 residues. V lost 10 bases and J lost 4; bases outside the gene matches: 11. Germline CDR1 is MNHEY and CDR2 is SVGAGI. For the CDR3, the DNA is TGTGCCACCTTATACGGGACAGGGGGAGTCTATGGCTACACCTTC. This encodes CATLYGTGGVYGYTF.

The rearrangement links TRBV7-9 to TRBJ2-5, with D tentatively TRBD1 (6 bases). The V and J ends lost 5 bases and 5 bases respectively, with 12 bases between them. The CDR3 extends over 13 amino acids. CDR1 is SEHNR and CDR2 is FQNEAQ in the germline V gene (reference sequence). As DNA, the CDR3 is TGTGCCAGCAGCGCAAACAGGGTCGAGACCCAGTACTTC. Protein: CASSANRVETQYF.

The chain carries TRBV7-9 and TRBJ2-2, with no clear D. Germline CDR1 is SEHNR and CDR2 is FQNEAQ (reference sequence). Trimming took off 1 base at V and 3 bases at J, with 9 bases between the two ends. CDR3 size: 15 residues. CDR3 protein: CASSLGAIHTGELFF. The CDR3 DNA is TGTGCCAGCAGCTTAGGTGCTATCCACACCGGGGAGCTGTTTTTT. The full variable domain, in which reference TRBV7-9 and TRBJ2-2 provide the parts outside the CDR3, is DTGVSQNPRHKITKRGQNVTFRCDPISEHNRLYWYRQTLGQGPEFLTYFQNEAQLEKSRLLSDRFSAERPKGSFSTLEIQRTEQGDSAMYLCASSLGAIHTGELFFGEGSRLTVL.

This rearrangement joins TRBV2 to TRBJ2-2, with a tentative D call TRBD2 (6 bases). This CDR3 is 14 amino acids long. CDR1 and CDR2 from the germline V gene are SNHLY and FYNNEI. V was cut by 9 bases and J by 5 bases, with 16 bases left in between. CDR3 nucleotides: TGTGCCAGTACCAGGGTGGGGGGAACCGGGGAGCTGTTTTTT. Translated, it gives CASTRVGGTGELFF.

CDR3 in amino acids: CASTPGSTANVLTF. Here the CDR3 DNA reads TGCGCCAGCACTCCAGGGTCTACGGCCAACGTCCTGACTTTC. The rearrangement links TRBV5-1 to TRBJ2-6; possible D gene TRBD1, 5 bases. The CDR3 extends over 14 amino acids. The germline CDR1 and CDR2 sequences are SGHRS and YFSETQ. With 6 bases removed from V and 6 bases from J, the gap between germline ends came to 13 bases.

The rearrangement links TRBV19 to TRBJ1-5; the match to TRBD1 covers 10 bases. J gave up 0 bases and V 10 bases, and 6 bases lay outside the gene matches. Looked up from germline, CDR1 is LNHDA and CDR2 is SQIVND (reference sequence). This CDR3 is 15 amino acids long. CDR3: CATGQGRNSNQPQHF. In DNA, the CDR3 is TGTGCCACGGGACAGGGGCGAAATAGCAATCAGCCCCAGCATTTT.

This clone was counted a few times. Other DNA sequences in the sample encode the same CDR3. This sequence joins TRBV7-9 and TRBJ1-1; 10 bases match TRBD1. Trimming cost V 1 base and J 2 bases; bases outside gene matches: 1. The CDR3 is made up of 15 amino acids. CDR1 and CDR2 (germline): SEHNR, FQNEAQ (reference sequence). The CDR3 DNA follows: TGTGCCAGCAGCTTAGGGACAGGGGGAAACACTGAAGCTTTCTTT. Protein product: CASSLGTGGNTEAFF.

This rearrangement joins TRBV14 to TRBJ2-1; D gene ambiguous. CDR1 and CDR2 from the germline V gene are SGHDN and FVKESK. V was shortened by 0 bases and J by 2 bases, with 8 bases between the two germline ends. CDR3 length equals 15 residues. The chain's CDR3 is CASSQDKWPYNEQFF. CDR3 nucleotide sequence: TGTGCCAGCAGCCAAGATAAATGGCCCTACAATGAGCAGTTCTTC.

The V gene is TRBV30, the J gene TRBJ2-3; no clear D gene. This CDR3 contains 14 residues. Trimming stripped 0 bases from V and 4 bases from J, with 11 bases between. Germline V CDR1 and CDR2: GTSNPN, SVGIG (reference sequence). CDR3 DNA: TGTGCCTGGAGTGTACGGAATCGGGCAGATACGCAGTATTTT. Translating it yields CAWSVRNRADTQYF. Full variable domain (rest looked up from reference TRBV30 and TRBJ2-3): SQTIHQWPATLVQPVGSPLSLECTVEGTSNPNLYWYRQAAGRGLQLLFYSVGIGQISSEVPQNLSASRPQDRQFILSSKKLLLSDSGFYLCAWSVRNRADTQYFGPGTRLTVL.

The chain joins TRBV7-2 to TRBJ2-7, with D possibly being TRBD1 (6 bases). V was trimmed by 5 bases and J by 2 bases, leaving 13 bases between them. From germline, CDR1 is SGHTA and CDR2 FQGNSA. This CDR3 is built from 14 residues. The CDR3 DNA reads TGTGCCAGCAGCCAAGGGGGTACCACCTACGAGCAGTACTTC. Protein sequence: CASSQGGTTYEQYF.

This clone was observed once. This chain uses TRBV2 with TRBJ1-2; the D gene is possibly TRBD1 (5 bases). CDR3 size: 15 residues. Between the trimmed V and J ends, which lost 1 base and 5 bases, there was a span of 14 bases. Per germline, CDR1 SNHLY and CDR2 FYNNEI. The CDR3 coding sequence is TGTGCCAGCAGTGAAGGGGGCCCAAAGGCGTATGGCTACACCTTC. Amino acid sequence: CASSEGGPKAYGYTF.

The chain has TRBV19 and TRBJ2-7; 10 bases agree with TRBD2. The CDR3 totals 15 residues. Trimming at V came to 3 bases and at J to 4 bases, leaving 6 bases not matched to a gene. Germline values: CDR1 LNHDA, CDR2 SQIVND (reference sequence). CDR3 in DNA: TGTGCCAGTAGTATTCGGCTAGCGGGAGTGTACGAGCAGTACTTC. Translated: CASSIRLAGVYEQYF.

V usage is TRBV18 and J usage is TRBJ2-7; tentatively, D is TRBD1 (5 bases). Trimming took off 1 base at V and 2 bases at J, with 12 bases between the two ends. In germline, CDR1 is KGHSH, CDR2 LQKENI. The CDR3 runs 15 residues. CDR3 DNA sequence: TGTGCCAGCTCACCACTCGACAGAGCTACCTACGAGCAGTACTTC. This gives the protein CASSPLDRATYEQYF.

Here the CDR3 reads CASSQEIAGPTGELFF. CDR3 coding DNA: TGTGCCAGCAGCCAAGAAATAGCGGGCCCCACCGGGGAGCTGTTTTTT. This sequence joins TRBV4-2 and TRBJ2-2; 7 bases map to TRBD2. Germline V CDR1 and CDR2: LGHNA, YNFKEQ. The CDR3 is 16 amino acids. V lost 0 bases and J lost 4; bases outside the gene matches: 5.

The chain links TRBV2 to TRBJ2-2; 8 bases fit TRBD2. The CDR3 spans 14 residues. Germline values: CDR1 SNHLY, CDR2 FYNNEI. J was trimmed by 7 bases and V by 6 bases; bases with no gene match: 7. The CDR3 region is CASRGVTSDGELFF. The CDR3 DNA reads TGTGCCAGCAGAGGAGTGACTAGCGACGGGGAGCTGTTTTTT.

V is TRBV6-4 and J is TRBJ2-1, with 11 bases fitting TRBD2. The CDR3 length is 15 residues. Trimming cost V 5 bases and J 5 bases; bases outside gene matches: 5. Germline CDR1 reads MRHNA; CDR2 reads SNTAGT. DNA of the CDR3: TGTGCCAGCAGTACCGGGACTAGCGGAAACAATGAGCAGTTCTTC. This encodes CASSTGTSGNNEQFF.

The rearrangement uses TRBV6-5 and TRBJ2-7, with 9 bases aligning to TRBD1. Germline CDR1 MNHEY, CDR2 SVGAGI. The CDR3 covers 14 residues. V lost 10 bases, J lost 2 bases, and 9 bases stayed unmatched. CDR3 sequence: CAIRRGQGTYEQYF. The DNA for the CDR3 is TGTGCCATTCGGCGGGGACAGGGCACCTACGAGCAGTACTTC.

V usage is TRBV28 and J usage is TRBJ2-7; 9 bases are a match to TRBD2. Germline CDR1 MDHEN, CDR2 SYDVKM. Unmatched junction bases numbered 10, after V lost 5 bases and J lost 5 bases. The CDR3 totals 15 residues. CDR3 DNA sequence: TGTGCCAGCAGTCTTAGTAGCGGGAGTTTCCACGAGCAGTACTTC. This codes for CASSLSSGSFHEQYF.

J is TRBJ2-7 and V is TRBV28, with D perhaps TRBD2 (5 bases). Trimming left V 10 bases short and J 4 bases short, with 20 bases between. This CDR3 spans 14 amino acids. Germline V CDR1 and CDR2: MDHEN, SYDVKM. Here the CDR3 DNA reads TGTGCCACCAGCTATCTGGCGGGCGGTTACGAGCAGTACTTC. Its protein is CATSYLAGGYEQYF.

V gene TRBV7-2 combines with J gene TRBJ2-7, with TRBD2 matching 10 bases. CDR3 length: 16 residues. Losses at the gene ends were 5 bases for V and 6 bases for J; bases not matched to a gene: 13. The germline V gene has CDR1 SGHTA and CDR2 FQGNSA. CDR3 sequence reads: CASSLMALAGAPEQYF. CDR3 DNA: TGTGCCAGCAGCCTTATGGCTCTAGCGGGAGCGCCCGAGCAGTACTTC. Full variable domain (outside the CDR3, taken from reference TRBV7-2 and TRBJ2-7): GAGVSQSPSNKVTEKGKDVELRCDPISGHTALYWYRQSLGQGLEFLIYFQGNSAPDKSGLPSDRFSAERTGGSVSTLTIQRTQQEDSAVYLCASSLMALAGAPEQYFGPGTRLTVT.

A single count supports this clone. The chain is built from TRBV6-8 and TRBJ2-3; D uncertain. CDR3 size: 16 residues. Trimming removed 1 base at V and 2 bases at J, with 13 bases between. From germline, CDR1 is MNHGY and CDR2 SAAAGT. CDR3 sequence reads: CASSYFGERHTDTQYF. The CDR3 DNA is TGTGCCAGCAGTTACTTCGGTGAGAGGCACACAGATACGCAGTATTTT.

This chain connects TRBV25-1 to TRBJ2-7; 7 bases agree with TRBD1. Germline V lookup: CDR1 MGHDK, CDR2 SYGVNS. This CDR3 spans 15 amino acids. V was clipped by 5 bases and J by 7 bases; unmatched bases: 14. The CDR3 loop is CASSFERRTGGEQYF. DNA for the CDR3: TGTGCCAGCAGTTTCGAACGAAGGACAGGTGGGGAGCAGTACTTC.